This T cell receptor beta chain is from a study of cytomegalovirus exposure and HLA in healthy donors (dated by TCRdb to about 2017). The study in broad terms: According to an earlier analysis of several hundred of the donors, 150 million to 200 million T cells yielded 117 million unique TCR beta sequences and around 280 Gb of sequence data. Across 398 genotyped donors of the cohort, an average of roughly 250,000 unique TCR beta nucleotide sequences per donor were sequenced, and 15% to 20% of those sequences were non-productive. Rather than using new phenotypic data, the later analysis identified candidate immune exposures from TCR beta sequences and from how often those sequences occurred across donors. Every discovery cohort repertoire had been produced on one sequencing platform. About five DR-DQ haplotypes were handled as single units for association and clustering, since linkage in the cohort was strong. The study was designed to test whether signatures of past pathogen exposure could be identified by cataloging public T cell receptors. To predict cytomegalovirus infection status, the study combined high-throughput TCR immunosequencing, statistical association of individual TCRs with disease status, and machine learning. A separate validation cohort of 100 to 150 different subjects was used in addition to the approximately 700-subject first cohort. Donor age, sex, ethnicity and CMV serostatus were collected together with the repertoire data. The study used immunosequencing to profile the T cell repertoires of 600 to 850 subjects and linked those repertoires to cytomegalovirus serostatus. Class I and class II HLA loci were covered by the typing at four-digit resolution. An earlier analysis of a few hundred of the donors applied high-throughput TCR beta sequencing to assess whether each TCR beta V gene segment acted as functional or pseudogenic. A later analysis re-examined previously published TCR beta repertoires from around 670 donors and added high-resolution HLA genotyping to investigate patterns of TCR occurrence. In a later genetic analysis, genome-wide SNP genotypes for 398 of the 666 donors were used, and that subset was treated as a discovery cohort. The number of donors typed differed by locus, with about 629-640 for A, B, C, DRB1 and DQB1, around 500 for DQA1, 606 for DPA1, and 450 to 480 for DPB1. Among the approximately 400 genotyped donors, more than 70% belonged to the genetic ancestry cluster associated with self-reported Caucasian donors. Approximately 300 gigabases of sequencing data and approximately 85 million unique TCR sequences were included in an early release covering about 700 HLA-typed donors. General conclusions and limits of the study: In both the original and validation cohorts, the classifier was reported to diagnose cytomegalovirus status with high specificity and sensitivity. According to a later analysis, most CMV-associated TCR beta chains appeared to be HLA-restricted, and the HLA associations seemed to be driven largely by CMV exposure. In a later genetic analysis, fewer N-insertions in productive TCRs were reported among donors in an Asian-associated ancestry cluster than the approximately 670-donor mean. The study gave a list of about 170 TCR beta chains associated with cytomegalovirus. In a later analysis, HLA-associated TCR beta chains were found to be more clonally expanded and to have lower generation probabilities than equally common non-associated chains. A further reported finding was that TCR beta sequences accurately predicted the HLA-A and HLA-B alleles for most subjects in the first cohort. Across donors, most TCR sequences were observed very rarely, whereas some public TCRs were present in many individuals. The sequencing pipeline was judged likely to have produced a cluster of highly shared sequence variants as a technical artifact. In an earlier analysis of 450 to 750 of the donors, most TCR beta V segments appeared in productive rearrangements about 87% or about 30% of the time, broadly matching IMGT annotations. Assigning TCR associations to individual alleles was difficult when HLA alleles, especially DR and DQ, strongly co-occurred. Specific HLA alleles were associated with 15,000 to 20,000 TCR beta sequences at a false discovery rate of 0.05 in a later analysis. Correlated functional status among segregating V segments might be attributable to linkage disequilibrium, but an unknown experimental factor could not be ruled out. In vitro tests confirmed that three of the cytomegalovirus-associated TCR beta chains recognize cytomegalovirus antigens. In this cohort, only TCR beta chains were sequenced, and detectable features were limited by the absence of alpha or paired-chain data. According to a later analysis, parvovirus B19, influenza, CMV and Epstein-Barr virus appeared linked to several top co-occurrence clusters. HLA typing was unavailable for some donors at each locus, so association tests used only the typed subset. The earlier analysis of 587 of the donors excluded some 15 rarely observed V segments, including chromosome 9 orphons, because counts were too low. According to a later analysis, TCR association rates differed among HLA loci, with DRB1 alleles showing the most associated TCRs and HLA-C alleles showing the fewest. In a later genetic analysis, a missense DCLRE1C variant was associated with V-gene and J-gene trimming of TCR beta chains, and the association was replicated in an independent cohort. According to the authors, the approach could potentially be generalized to other disease states and immunological phenotypes. Because the 87-base-pair reads could not distinguish some IMGT-functional V segments, including TRBV6-2 and TRBV6-3, those segments were excluded. For the cohort, immune exposure information was limited to CMV serostatus. Sequencing depth was assumed to be roughly uniform across donors in the presence/absence analyses, though that assumption may not hold.

The cohort consisted of some 730 healthy bone marrow donors. At the time of sampling, all cohort members were nominally healthy, though unrecorded immune exposures were likely present. Of the roughly 620 cohort members, 250 to 300 had positive CMV serostatus and 350 to 450 had negative CMV serostatus, and CMV serostatus was not recorded for the donor. A peripheral blood sample was collected from each donor, and TCR beta sequencing was performed on peripheral blood mononuclear cells. The Qiagen DNeasy Blood Extraction Kit was used to extract genomic DNA from the blood cell samples. A remark on this clone: Its antigen target is currently unknown. It has no much larger one-base neighbor in the sample; base qualities were not kept.

Receptors were amplified or captured by the immunoSEQ multiplex PCR assay. A mixture of 60 forward primers for TCR Vbeta segments and 13 reverse primers for TCR Jbeta segments was used in the multiplex PCR. The CDR3 region of rearranged TCR beta genes was amplified from genomic DNA with a multiplex PCR assay. The amplified TCR beta libraries were sequenced on the Illumina HiSeq System as 87-base-pair reads. In the paper's pipeline: Across the roughly 640 repertoires, a later analysis counted tens of millions of unique TCR beta chains, roughly 11 million of which were shared by at least two donors. Raw reads were error-corrected and collapsed into unique sequences with a nearest-neighbor algorithm that merged closely related sequences to remove PCR and sequencing errors. V, D and J gene segments were assigned by aligning CDR3 sequences to IMGT reference sequences. For a sequence to be retained, a match of at least six nucleotides to both a V gene segment and a J gene segment was required. A rearrangement was called productive if the CDR3 had no stop codons and remained in frame with V and J, and every other rearrangement was called non-productive. Following IMGT convention, CDR3 was defined as the stretch from the second conserved V-encoded cysteine up to the conserved J-encoded phenylalanine. The earlier analysis of 500 to 650 of the donors excluded any sequence lacking an unambiguous match to a single V gene segment. In an earlier analysis of about 590 of the donors, a V segment was called functional when productive rearrangements were above 56.7%, and segregating when the standard deviation between donors exceeded 5%. To diagnose cytomegalovirus status from the catalog of TCR beta chain sequences, a statistical classification framework was built. In a later analysis, TCR nucleotide sequences were compared against IMGT/GENE-DB human TR gene sequences so that V and J genes could be assigned. The TCRdist pipeline was used in a later analysis to assign CDR3 sequences and most-parsimonious VDJ recombination scenarios. In a later analysis, each TCR beta chain was defined by its CDR3 amino acid sequence together with its V-gene family, and reads lacking a unique V-gene family were excluded. As a way to deal with suspected cross-contamination and a sequencing artifact, a later analysis dropped 450 to 600 nucleotide sequences that were highly shared and had low generation probability. A later analysis calculated a clonal expansion index for each public chain from normalized within-repertoire ranks of inferred template counts. A later analysis computed generation probabilities with a VDJ recombination model fitted to out-of-frame rearrangements, and checked the results against IGoR. In a later analysis, hypergeometric tests were used to score TCR-TCR, TCR-HLA and TCR-CMV co-occurrence, with a repertoire-size bias correction applied to TCR pairs. To estimate false discovery rates, a later analysis permuted the HLA or CMV assignments 20 times. In a later analysis, co-occurring TCRs were grouped with DBSCAN, and TCRdist sequence similarity was added when clustering was performed within HLA-allele-positive subsets. Repertoires with fewer than 30,000 or more than 120,000 public chains were left out of co-occurrence clustering, as were about five repertoires with anomalous nucleotide sharing. As stored in TCRdb, this immuneACCESS dataset retains in-frame rearrangements with V and J assigned. A fraction of the clones does not appear; measured against another copy, unresolved V genes explain less than half of the discrepancy, and the remainder lacks a known reason. V and J calls plus clone size are reproduced from that table; the DNA served to infer D and trimming. The sample yields some 170,000 clones; more than 60% were counted once. The ten biggest clones cover roughly 2.5% of the sample.

CDR1 is given as SNHLY and CDR2 as FYNNEI, both from the germline V gene. Unmatched junction bases come to 5, with V trimmed by 6 bases and J by 0 bases. The CDR3 runs 15 amino acids, cysteine and phenylalanine included. Just CDR3 DNA is preserved here, 45 bases in frame from base 1. This receptor was identified in a human donor in good health. Material for sequencing was PBMCs. The V gene is TRBV2 and the J gene is TRBJ2-3; 8 bases in the junction line up with TRBD2. The CDR3 corresponds to CASRARGGSTDTQYF. The nucleotides are TGTGCCAGCAGAGCACGGGGGGGAAGCACAGATACGCAGTATTTT.